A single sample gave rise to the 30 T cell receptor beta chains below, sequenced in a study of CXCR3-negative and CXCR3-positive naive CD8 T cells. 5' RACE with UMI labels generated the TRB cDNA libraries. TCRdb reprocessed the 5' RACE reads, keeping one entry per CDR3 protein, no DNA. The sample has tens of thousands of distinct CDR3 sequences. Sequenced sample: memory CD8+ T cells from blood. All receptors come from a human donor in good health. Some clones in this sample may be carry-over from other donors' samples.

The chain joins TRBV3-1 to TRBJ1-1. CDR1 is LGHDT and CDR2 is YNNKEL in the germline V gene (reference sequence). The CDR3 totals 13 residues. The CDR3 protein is CASSLVMNTEAFF.

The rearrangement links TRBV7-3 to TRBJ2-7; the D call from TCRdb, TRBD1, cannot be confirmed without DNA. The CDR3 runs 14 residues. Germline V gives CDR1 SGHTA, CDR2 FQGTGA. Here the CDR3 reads CASSLVGQGYEQYF.

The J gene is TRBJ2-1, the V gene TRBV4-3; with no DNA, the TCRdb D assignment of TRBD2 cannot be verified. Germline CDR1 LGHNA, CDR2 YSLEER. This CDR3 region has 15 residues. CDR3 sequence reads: CASSQEGQTYNEQFF.

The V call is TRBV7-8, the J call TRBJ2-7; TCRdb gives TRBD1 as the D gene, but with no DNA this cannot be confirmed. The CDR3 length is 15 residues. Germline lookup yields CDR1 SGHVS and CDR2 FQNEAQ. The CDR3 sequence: CASSDLGTGYYEQYF.

CDR3 sequence: CASSQGSSGGHNEQFF. The chain is built from TRBV4-3 and TRBJ2-1; TCRdb lists TRBD2, though no DNA is available to test this call. Germline V gives CDR1 LGHNA, CDR2 YSLEER. This CDR3 has 16 amino acids.

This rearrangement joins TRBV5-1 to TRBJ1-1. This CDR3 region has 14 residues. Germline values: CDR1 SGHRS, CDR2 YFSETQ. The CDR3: CASSLGGYYTEAFF.

The CDR3 is CSVELANTEAFF. This chain links TRBV29-1 with TRBJ1-1. The CDR3 contains 12 residues. Germline values: CDR1 SQVTM, CDR2 ANQGSEA.

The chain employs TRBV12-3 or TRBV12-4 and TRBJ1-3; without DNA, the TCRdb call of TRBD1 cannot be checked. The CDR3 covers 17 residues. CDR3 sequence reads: CASRDRGPEGSGNTIYF.

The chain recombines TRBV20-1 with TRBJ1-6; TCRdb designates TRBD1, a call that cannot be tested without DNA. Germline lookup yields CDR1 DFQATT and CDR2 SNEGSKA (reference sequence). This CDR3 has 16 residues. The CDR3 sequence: CSARESGTGFNSPLHF.

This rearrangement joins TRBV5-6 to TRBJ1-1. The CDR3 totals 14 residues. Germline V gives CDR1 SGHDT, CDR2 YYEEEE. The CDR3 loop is CASSLGVMNTEAFF.

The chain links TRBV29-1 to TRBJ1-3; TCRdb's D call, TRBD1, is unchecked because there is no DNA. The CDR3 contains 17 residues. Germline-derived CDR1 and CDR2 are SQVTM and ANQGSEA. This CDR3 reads CSVEGRGEPTTGNTIYF.

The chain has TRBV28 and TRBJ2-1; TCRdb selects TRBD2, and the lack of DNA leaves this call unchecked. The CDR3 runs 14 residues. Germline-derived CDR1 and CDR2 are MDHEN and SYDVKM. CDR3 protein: CASSLATRSGEQFF.

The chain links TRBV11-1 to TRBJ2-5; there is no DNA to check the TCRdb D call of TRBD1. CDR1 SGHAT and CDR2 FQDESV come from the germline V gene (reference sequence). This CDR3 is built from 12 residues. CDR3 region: CASRDREKTQYF.

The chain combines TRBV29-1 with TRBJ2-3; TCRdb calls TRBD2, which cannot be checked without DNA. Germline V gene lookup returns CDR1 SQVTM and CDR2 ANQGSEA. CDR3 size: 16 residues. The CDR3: CSMPGTSGGNTDTQYF.

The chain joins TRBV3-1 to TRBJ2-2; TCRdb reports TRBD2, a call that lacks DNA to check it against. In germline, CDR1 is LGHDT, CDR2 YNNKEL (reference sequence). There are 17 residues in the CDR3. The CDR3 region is CASSPGTSELFSGELFF. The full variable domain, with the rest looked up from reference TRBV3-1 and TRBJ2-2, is DTAVSQTPKYLVTQMGNDKSIKCEQNLGHDTMYWYKQDSKKFLKIMFSYNNKELIINETVPNRFSPKSPDKAHLNLHINSLELGDSAVYFCASSPGTSELFSGELFFGEGSRLTVL.

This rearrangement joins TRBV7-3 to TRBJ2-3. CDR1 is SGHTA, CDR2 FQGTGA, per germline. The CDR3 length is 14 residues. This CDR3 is CASSSEAVTDTQYF. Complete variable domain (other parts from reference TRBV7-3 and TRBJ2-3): GAGVSQTPSNKVTEKGKYVELRCDPISGHTALYWYRQSLGQGPEFLIYFQGTGAADDSGLPNDRFFAVRPEGSVSTLKIQRTERGDSAVYLCASSSEAVTDTQYFGPGTRLTVL.

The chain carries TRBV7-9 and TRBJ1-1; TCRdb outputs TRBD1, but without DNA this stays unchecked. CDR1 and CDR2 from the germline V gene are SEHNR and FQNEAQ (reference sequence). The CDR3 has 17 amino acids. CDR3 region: CASSSTDTPPITTEAFF.

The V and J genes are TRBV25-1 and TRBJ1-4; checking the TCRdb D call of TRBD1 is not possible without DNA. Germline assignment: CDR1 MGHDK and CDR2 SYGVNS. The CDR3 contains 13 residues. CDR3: CASSDLGDTGLFF.

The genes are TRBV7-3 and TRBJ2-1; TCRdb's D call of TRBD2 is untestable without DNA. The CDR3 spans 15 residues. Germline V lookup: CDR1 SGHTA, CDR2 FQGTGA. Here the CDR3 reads CASSQTLATSNEQFF.

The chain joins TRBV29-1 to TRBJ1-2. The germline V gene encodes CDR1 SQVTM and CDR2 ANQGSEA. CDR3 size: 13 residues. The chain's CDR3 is CSVGWAGDYGYTF.

CDR3 in amino acids: CASSDASGGFSYNEQFF. J is TRBJ2-1 and V is TRBV7-2; checking the TCRdb D call of TRBD2 is not possible without DNA. Germline V gives CDR1 SGHTA, CDR2 FQGNSA. The CDR3 has 17 amino acids.

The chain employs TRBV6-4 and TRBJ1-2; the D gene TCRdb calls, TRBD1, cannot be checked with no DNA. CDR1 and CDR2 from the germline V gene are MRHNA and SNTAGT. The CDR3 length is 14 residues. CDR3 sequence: CASSDRDGGEGYTF.

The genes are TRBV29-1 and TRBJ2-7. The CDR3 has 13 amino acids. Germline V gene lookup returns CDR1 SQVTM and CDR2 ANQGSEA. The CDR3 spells CSVEHRESYEQYF.

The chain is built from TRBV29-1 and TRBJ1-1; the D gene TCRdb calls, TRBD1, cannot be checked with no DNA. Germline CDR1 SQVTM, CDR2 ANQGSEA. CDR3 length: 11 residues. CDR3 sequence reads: CSLGHGREAFF.

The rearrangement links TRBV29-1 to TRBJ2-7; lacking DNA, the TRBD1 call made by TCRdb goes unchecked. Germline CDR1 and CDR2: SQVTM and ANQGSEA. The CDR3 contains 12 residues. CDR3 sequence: CSATWGVWEQYF.

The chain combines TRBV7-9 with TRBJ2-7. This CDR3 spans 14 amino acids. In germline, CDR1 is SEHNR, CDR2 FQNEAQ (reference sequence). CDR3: CASSPRLAPYEQYF.

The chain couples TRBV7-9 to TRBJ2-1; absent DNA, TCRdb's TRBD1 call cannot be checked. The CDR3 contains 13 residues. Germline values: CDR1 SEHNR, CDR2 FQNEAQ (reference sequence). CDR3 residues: CASSRTGLHEQFF.

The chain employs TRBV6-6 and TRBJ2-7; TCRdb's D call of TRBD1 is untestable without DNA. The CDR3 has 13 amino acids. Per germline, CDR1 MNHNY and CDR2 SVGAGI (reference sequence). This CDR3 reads CASSPLTSYEQYF.

The CDR3 region is CASTLGAGLQYF. The gene calls are TRBV28 and TRBJ2-3; lacking DNA, the TRBD1 call made by TCRdb goes unchecked. Germline values: CDR1 MDHEN, CDR2 SYDVKM. The CDR3 has 12 residues.

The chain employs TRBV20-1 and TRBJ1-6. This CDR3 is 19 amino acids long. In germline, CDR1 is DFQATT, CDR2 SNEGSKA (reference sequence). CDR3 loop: CSARVPEGLRKGDNSPLHF.